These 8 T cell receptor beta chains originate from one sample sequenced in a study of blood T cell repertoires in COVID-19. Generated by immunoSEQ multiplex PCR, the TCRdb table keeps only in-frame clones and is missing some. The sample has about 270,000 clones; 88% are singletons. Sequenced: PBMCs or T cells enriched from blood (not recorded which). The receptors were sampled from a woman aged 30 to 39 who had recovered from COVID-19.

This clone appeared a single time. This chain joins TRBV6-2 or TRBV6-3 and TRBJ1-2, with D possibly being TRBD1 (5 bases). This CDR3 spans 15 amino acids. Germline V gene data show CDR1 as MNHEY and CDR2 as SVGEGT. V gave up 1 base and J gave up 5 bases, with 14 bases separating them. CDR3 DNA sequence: TGTGCCAGCAGTTACTTGCAGGGCTATGGTTATGGCTACACCTTC. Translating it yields CASSYLQGYGYGYTF.

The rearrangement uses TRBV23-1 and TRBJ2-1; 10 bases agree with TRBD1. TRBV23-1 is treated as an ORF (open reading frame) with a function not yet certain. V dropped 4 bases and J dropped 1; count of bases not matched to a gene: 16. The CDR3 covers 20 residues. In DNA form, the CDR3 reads TGCGCCAGCAGTCCACCCTTTCGCCTTTCGGGACAGGGGTCCTACAATGAGCAGTTCTTC. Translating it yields CASSPPFRLSGQGSYNEQFF.

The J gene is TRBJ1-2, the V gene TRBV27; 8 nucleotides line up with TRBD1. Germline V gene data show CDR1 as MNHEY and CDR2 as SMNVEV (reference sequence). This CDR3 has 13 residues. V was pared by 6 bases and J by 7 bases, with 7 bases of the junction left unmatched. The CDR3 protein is CASRPGQVRGYTF. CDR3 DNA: TGTGCCAGCAGGCCGGGACAGGTTCGTGGCTACACCTTC.

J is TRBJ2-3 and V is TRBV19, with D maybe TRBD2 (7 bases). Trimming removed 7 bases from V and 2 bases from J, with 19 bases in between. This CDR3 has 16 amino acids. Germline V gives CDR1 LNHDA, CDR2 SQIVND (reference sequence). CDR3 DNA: TGTGCCAGTAAGAAGGTATGGGGGGGCCTCACAGATACGCAGTATTTT. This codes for CASKKVWGGLTDTQYF.

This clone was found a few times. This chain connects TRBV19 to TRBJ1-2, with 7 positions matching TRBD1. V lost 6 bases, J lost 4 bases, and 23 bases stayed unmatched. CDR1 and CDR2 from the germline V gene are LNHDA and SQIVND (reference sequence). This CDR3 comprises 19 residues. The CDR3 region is CASSKFGAGQVAMGYGYTF. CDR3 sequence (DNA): TGTGCCAGTAGCAAATTTGGAGCCGGACAGGTCGCTATGGGCTATGGCTACACCTTC.

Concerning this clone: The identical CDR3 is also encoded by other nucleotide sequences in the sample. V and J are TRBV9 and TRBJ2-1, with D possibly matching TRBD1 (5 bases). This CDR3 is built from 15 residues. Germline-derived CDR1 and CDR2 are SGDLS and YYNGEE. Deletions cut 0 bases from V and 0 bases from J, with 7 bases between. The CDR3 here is CASSVEGHSYNEQFF. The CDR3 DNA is TGTGCCAGCAGCGTAGAAGGACACTCCTACAATGAGCAGTTCTTC.

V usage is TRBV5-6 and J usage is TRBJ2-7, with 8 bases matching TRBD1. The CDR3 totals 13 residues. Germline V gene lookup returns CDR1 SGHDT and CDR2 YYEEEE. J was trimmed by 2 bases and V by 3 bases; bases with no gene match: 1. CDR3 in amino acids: CASSSDRAYEQYF. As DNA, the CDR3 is TGTGCCAGCAGCTCGGACAGGGCCTACGAGCAGTACTTC.

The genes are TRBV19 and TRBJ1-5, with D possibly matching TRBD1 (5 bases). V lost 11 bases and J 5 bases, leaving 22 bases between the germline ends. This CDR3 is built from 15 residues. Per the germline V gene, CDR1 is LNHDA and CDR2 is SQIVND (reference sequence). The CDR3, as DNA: TGTGCCGCACGGAGACAGCTTTTTTCTGATCAGCCCCAGCATTTT. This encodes CAARRQLFSDQPQHF.